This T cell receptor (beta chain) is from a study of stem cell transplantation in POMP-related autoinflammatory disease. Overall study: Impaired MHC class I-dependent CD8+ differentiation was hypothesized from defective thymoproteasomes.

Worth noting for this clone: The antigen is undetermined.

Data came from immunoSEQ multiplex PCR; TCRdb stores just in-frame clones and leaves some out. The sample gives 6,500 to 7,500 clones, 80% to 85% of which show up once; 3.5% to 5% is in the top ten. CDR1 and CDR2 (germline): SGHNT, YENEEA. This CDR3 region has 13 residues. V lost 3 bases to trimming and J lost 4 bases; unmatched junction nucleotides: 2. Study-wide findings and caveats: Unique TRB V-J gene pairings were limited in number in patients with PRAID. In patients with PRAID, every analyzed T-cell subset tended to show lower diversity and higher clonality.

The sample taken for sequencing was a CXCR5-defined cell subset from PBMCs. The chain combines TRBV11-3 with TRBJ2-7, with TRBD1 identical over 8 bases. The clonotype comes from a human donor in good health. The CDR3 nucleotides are TGTGCCAGCAGCTTCGGGGACAGGTACGAGCAGTACTTC. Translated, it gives CASSFGDRYEQYF.